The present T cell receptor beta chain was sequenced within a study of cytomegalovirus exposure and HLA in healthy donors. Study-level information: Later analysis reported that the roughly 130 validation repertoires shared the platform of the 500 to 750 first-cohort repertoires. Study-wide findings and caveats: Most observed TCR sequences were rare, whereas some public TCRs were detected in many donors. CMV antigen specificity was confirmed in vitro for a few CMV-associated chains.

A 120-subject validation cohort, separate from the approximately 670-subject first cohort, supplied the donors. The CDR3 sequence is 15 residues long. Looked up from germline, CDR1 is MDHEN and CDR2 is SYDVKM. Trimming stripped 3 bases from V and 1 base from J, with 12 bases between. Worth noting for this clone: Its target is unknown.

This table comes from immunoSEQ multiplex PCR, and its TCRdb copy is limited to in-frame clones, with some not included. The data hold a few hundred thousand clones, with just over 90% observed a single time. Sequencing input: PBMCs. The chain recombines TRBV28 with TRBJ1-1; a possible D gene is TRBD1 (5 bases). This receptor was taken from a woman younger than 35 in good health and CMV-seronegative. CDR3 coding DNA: TGTGCCAGCAGTTTCGGGCAGGGCCCGAACACTGAAGCTTTCTTT. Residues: CASSFGQGPNTEAFF.